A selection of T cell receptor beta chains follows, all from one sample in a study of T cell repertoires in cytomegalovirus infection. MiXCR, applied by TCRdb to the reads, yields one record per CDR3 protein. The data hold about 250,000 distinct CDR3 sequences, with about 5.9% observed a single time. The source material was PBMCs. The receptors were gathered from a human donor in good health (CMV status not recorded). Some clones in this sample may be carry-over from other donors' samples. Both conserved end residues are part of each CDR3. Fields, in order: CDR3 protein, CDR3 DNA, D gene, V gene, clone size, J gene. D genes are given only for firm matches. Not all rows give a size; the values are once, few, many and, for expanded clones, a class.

CASSPTGMGTEAFF TGTGCCAGCAGCCCGACAGGGATGGGCACTGAAGCTTTCTTT TRBD1 TRBV6-2/TRBV6-3 many TRBJ1-1
CASSRDRGQFQPQHF TGTGCCAGCAGTCGGGACAGGGGGCAGTTTCAGCCCCAGCATTTT TRBD1 TRBV2 many TRBJ1-5
CASSLGQTANTGELFF TGTGCCAGCAGCTTAGGCCAGACCGCGAACACCGGGGAGCTGTTTTTT - TRBV7-2 many TRBJ2-2
CASSYTLNTEAFF TGTGCCAGTAGCTACACACTGAACACTGAAGCTTTCTTT - TRBV19 - TRBJ1-1
CASRNGQGVREQYF TGTGCCAGCAGGAATGGACAGGGGGTAAGGGAGCAGTACTTC TRBD1 TRBV7-9 many TRBJ2-7
CASSWGGGQSVPEAFF TGTGCCAGCAGCTGGGGGGGTGGACAGTCCGTTCCTGAAGCTTTCTTT - TRBV5-4 few TRBJ1-1
CASSLSVVGRAEAFF TGTGCCAGCAGTTTATCGGTGGTAGGGCGGGCTGAAGCTTTCTTT - TRBV28 few TRBJ1-1
CASSESGNQPQHF TGTGCCAGCAGTGAATCGGGCAATCAGCCCCAGCATTTT - TRBV25-1 many TRBJ1-5
CASSLTGTANQPQHF TGTGCCAGCAGCTTGACAGGGACAGCGAATCAGCCCCAGCATTTT TRBD1 TRBV7-2 many TRBJ1-5
CASSLTFEGGNPEAFF TGTGCCAGCAGCCTAACCTTCGAGGGAGGGAACCCTGAAGCTTTCTTT - TRBV13 many TRBJ1-1
CASNGPMNTEAFF TGTGCCAGTAACGGACCGATGAACACTGAAGCTTTCTTT - TRBV28 few TRBJ1-1
CASSLDLSTGRSWVEAFF TGTGCCAGCAGCTTAGATCTAAGCACAGGGCGGTCGTGGGTTGAAGCTTTCTTT - TRBV11-2 many TRBJ1-1
CASSPYRDEQPQHF TGTGCCAGCTCACCATACAGGGACGAACAGCCCCAGCATTTT - TRBV18 few TRBJ1-5
CASSLGTGGFGEAFF TGTGCCAGCAGCCTGGGGACAGGGGGCTTTGGTGAAGCTTTCTTT TRBD1 TRBV7-9 many TRBJ1-1
CSVLTGRRSYGYTF TGCAGCGTTCTAACGGGACGGAGATCCTATGGCTACACCTTC - TRBV29-1 few TRBJ1-2
CASSFTSGDYNEQFF TGCGCCAGCAGCTTTACTAGCGGGGACTACAATGAGCAGTTCTTC TRBD2 TRBV5-1 many TRBJ2-1
CASSLALAGADTQYF TGTGCCAGCAGCTTAGCCCTAGCGGGGGCAGATACGCAGTATTTT TRBD2 TRBV7-2 many TRBJ2-3
CASTPSGGTDTQYF TGTGCCAGCACCCCCTCGGGGGGAACAGATACGCAGTATTTT TRBD2 TRBV28 many TRBJ2-3
CASSYGGQFVGYTF TGTGCCAGCAGTTACGGGGGACAATTCGTCGGCTACACCTTC - TRBV6-5 - TRBJ1-2
CASSQDRRQFYF TGCGCCAGCAGCCAAGATCGTCGACAGTTCTACTTC - TRBV4-1 many TRBJ2-7
CSADRDGNTEAFF TGCAGTGCAGACCGGGACGGAAACACTGAAGCTTTCTTT - TRBV20-1 many TRBJ1-1
CASSAPNTEAFF TGTGCCAGCAGTGCCCCGAACACTGAAGCTTTCTTT - TRBV6-1 many TRBJ1-1
CASSTPGQGVGAFF TGTGCCAGTAGTACCCCGGGACAGGGGGTCGGGGCTTTCTTT TRBD1 TRBV19 - TRBJ1-1
CASSPNPDTQYF TGTGCCAGCAGCCCGAACCCAGATACGCAGTATTTT - TRBV7-8 many TRBJ2-3
CSVEVGAYEQYF TGCAGCGTTGAAGTCGGGGCCTACGAGCAGTACTTC - TRBV29-1 - TRBJ2-7
CASSALRDSRTGELFF TGTGCCAGCAGCGCCCTCCGGGACAGCAGGACCGGGGAGCTGTTTTTT TRBD1 TRBV11-1 many TRBJ2-2
CASKRLDVTGELFF TGTGCCAGCAAGAGGTTGGACGTGACCGGGGAGCTGTTTTTT - TRBV28 many TRBJ2-2
CASTLKSGGAGNNEQFF TGCGCCAGCACCCTAAAGAGCGGGGGGGCGGGAAACAATGAGCAGTTCTTC TRBD2 TRBV10-2 many TRBJ2-1
CASSLQDGPYGYTF TGTGCCAGCAGCTTGCAGGACGGCCCCTATGGCTACACCTTC - TRBV5-5 many TRBJ1-2
CASRPSGLPYEQYF TGCGCCAGCAGGCCTAGCGGACTACCCTACGAGCAGTACTTC TRBD2 TRBV10-2 many TRBJ2-7
CASSPPGQANTGELFF TGTGCCAGCTCCCCTCCGGGGCAGGCGAACACCGGGGAGCTGTTTTTT - TRBV18 many TRBJ2-2
CASSLNYGELFF TGTGCCAGCAGTTTAAACTACGGGGAGCTGTTTTTT - TRBV6-1 many TRBJ2-2
CASSFSPGLAAQKTQYF TGTGCCAGCAGTTTCAGTCCAGGACTAGCGGCCCAGAAGACCCAGTACTTC TRBD2 TRBV12-3/TRBV12-4 many TRBJ2-5